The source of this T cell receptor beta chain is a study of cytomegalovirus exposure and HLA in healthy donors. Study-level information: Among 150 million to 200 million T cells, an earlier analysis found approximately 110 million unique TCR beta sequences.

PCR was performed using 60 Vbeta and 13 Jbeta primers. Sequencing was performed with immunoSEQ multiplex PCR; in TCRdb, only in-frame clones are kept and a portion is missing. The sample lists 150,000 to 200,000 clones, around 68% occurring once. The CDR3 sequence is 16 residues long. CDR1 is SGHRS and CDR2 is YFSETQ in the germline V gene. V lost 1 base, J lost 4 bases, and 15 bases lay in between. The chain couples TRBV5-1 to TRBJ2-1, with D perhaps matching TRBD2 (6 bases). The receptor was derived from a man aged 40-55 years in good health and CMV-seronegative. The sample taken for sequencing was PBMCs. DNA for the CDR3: TGCGCCAGCAGCTTGATCCCCGGGACTGATTACAATGAGCAGTTCTTC. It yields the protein CASSLIPGTDYNEQFF. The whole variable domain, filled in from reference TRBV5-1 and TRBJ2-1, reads KAGVTQTPRYLIKTRGQQVTLSCSPISGHRSVSWYQQTPGQGLQFLFEYFSETQRNKGNFPGRFSGRQFSNSRSEMNVSTLELGDSALYLCASSLIPGTDYNEQFFGPGTRLTVL.